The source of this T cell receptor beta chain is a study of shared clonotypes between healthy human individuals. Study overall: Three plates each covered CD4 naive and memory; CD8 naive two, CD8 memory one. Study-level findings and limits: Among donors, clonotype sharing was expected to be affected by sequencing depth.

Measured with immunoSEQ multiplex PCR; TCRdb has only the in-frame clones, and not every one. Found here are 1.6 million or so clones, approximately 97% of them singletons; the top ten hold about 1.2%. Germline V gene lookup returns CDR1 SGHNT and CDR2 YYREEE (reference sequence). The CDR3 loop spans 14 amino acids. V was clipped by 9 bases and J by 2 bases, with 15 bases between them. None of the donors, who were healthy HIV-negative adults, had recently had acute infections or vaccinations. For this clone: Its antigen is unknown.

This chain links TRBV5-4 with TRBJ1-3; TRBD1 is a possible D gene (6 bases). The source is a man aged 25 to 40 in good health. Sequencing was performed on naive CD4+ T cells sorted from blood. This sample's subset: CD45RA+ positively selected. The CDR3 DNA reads TGTGCCACTAAACTCCGGGGGCCTGGAAACACCATATATTTT. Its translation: CATKLRGPGNTIYF.